This is a list of T cell receptor beta chains from one sample in a study of cytomegalovirus exposure and HLA in healthy donors. Clones were read by immunoSEQ multiplex PCR, and TCRdb kept only the in-frame ones, dropping some. The table includes 130,000 to 150,000 clones, around three quarters detected once. What was sequenced was PBMCs. Source of these receptors: a man younger than 40 in good health and CMV-seronegative. Both conserved end residues are part of each CDR3. Fields, in order: V gene, D gene, clone size, J gene, CDR3 DNA, CDR3 protein. The D gene is left open where the match is weak. Clone size is shown for a subset of rows, as once, few, many or a class of expanded clone.

v_call: TRBV5-1; d_call: .; clone_size: .; j_call: TRBJ1-2; cdr3_nt: TGCGCCAGCAGAGATACAGAATACTATGGCTACACCTTC; cdr3_aa: CASRDTEYYGYTF
v_call: TRBV28; d_call: .; clone_size: .; j_call: TRBJ1-1; cdr3_nt: TGTGCCAGCAGTTTACTAACTGAAGCTTTCTTT; cdr3_aa: CASSLLTEAFF
v_call: TRBV29-1; d_call: .; clone_size: .; j_call: TRBJ2-5; cdr3_nt: TGCAGCGGACAGGTAAACCAAGAGACCCAGTACTTC; cdr3_aa: CSGQVNQETQYF
v_call: TRBV10-3; d_call: TRBD1; clone_size: .; j_call: TRBJ2-7; cdr3_nt: TGTGCCATCGCCCCGGGACAGGGGGCTGGAGAGCAGTACTTC; cdr3_aa: CAIAPGQGAGEQYF
v_call: TRBV4-1; d_call: TRBD1; clone_size: .; j_call: TRBJ2-3; cdr3_nt: TGCGCCAGCAGCCAAGACCCCGGGACAGCCAGCACAGATACGCAGTATTTT; cdr3_aa: CASSQDPGTASTDTQYF
v_call: TRBV6-5; d_call: TRBD2; clone_size: few; j_call: TRBJ2-7; cdr3_nt: TGTGCCAGCAAACGGGAAGCGGGGGGGTTCGGGGAGCAGTACTTC; cdr3_aa: CASKREAGGFGEQYF
v_call: TRBV27; d_call: TRBD1; clone_size: .; j_call: TRBJ1-2; cdr3_nt: TGTGCCAGCGGGCAACAGGGGGCTATATACTATGGCTACACCTTC; cdr3_aa: CASGQQGAIYYGYTF
v_call: TRBV30; d_call: .; clone_size: .; j_call: TRBJ1-2; cdr3_nt: TGTGCCTGGAGCGCCTGGGGCAGCTCTAACTATGGCTACACCTTC; cdr3_aa: CAWSAWGSSNYGYTF
v_call: TRBV27; d_call: .; clone_size: .; j_call: TRBJ1-2; cdr3_nt: TGTGCCAGCAGTTTATACGGCCCGCGGGCCTATGGCTACACCTTC; cdr3_aa: CASSLYGPRAYGYTF
v_call: TRBV28; d_call: TRBD1; clone_size: .; j_call: TRBJ2-7; cdr3_nt: TGTGCCAGCAGTGCACCCGGGACAGGGACCTACGAGCAGTACTTC; cdr3_aa: CASSAPGTGTYEQYF
v_call: TRBV6-1; d_call: TRBD2; clone_size: .; j_call: TRBJ2-2; cdr3_nt: TGTGCCAGCTTGGGACTAGCGGGGGGGCCCGGGGAGCTGTTTTTT; cdr3_aa: CASLGLAGGPGELFF
v_call: TRBV7-9; d_call: .; clone_size: .; j_call: TRBJ1-1; cdr3_nt: TGTGCCAGCAGCTTAGGGACACAGGGCGTAGCTTTCTTT; cdr3_aa: CASSLGTQGVAFF
v_call: TRBV5-4; d_call: TRBD1; clone_size: .; j_call: TRBJ1-3; cdr3_nt: TGTGCCAGCAGCTTGGACGGGACAGCGGCCTCTGGAAACACCATATATTTT; cdr3_aa: CASSLDGTAASGNTIYF
v_call: TRBV5-1; d_call: .; clone_size: .; j_call: TRBJ2-5; cdr3_nt: TGCGCCAGCAGCCTCGGTCAAATAGCCGGAGAGACCCAGTACTTC; cdr3_aa: CASSLGQIAGETQYF
v_call: TRBV9; d_call: .; clone_size: .; j_call: TRBJ2-7; cdr3_nt: TGTGCCAGCAGCGCTGACAGACCCTACGAGCAGTACTTC; cdr3_aa: CASSADRPYEQYF
v_call: TRBV2; d_call: TRBD2; clone_size: .; j_call: TRBJ2-1; cdr3_nt: TGTGCCAGCACCGAACGGGAGGGCCAAAATGAGCAGTTCTTC; cdr3_aa: CASTEREGQNEQFF
v_call: TRBV5-8; d_call: .; clone_size: .; j_call: TRBJ2-2; cdr3_nt: TGTGCCAGCAGCTTGAAGTCTAGGCATAGCACCGGGGAGCTGTTTTTT; cdr3_aa: CASSLKSRHSTGELFF
v_call: TRBV4-2; d_call: TRBD2; clone_size: .; j_call: TRBJ2-2; cdr3_nt: TGTGCCAGCAGCCAAGTTACTGGGATGGGCGGGAGTAGTCCCGGGGAGCTGTTTTTT; cdr3_aa: CASSQVTGMGGSSPGELFF
v_call: TRBV5-1; d_call: TRBD1; clone_size: .; j_call: TRBJ1-5; cdr3_nt: TGCGCCAGCAGCTTACAGGGGGGACGCAATCAGCCCCAGCATTTT; cdr3_aa: CASSLQGGRNQPQHF
v_call: TRBV19; d_call: .; clone_size: .; j_call: TRBJ1-2; cdr3_nt: TGTGCCAGTATTCATAATGGAGACTATGGCTACACCTTC; cdr3_aa: CASIHNGDYGYTF
v_call: TRBV27; d_call: .; clone_size: .; j_call: TRBJ2-7; cdr3_nt: TGTGCCAGCAGTGGTAATAGCTCCTACGAGCAGTACTTC; cdr3_aa: CASSGNSSYEQYF
v_call: TRBV6-5; d_call: TRBD1; clone_size: .; j_call: TRBJ1-5; cdr3_nt: TGTGCCAGCAGTTTGGACAGGGGATTGGATCCCCAGCATTTT; cdr3_aa: CASSLDRGLDPQHF
v_call: TRBV27; d_call: .; clone_size: .; j_call: TRBJ2-5; cdr3_nt: TGTGCCAGCAGTTTATGGGCAGGGAGGGGGCAAGAGACCCAGTACTTC; cdr3_aa: CASSLWAGRGQETQYF
v_call: TRBV7-6; d_call: TRBD2; clone_size: once; j_call: TRBJ2-7; cdr3_nt: TGTGCCAGCAGCTCATTAGCGGGAGGTTTATTCGAGCAGTACTTC; cdr3_aa: CASSSLAGGLFEQYF
v_call: TRBV5-1; d_call: .; clone_size: once; j_call: TRBJ2-2; cdr3_nt: TGCGCCAGCAGCTCAAACCCAGGGGGGAGCGGCACCGGGGAGCTGTTTTTT; cdr3_aa: CASSSNPGGSGTGELFF
v_call: TRBV18; d_call: .; clone_size: once; j_call: TRBJ1-2; cdr3_nt: TGTGCCAGCTCACCACCTAACGACAGTAGGGGATACTATGGCTACACCTTC; cdr3_aa: CASSPPNDSRGYYGYTF
v_call: TRBV28; d_call: .; clone_size: .; j_call: TRBJ1-3; cdr3_nt: TGTGCCGCGCGAACCCCGGGGGCTGGAAACACCATATATTTT; cdr3_aa: CAARTPGAGNTIYF
v_call: TRBV7-6; d_call: TRBD1; clone_size: few; j_call: TRBJ2-3; cdr3_nt: TGTGCCAGCAGCTTAGTCCCGGACAGGGGACGAGATACGCAGTATTTT; cdr3_aa: CASSLVPDRGRDTQYF
v_call: TRBV19; d_call: TRBD1; clone_size: once; j_call: TRBJ2-7; cdr3_nt: TGTGCCAGTAGTGGCGCTCGGACAGGGGGCCGTAGGGAGCAGTACTTC; cdr3_aa: CASSGARTGGRREQYF